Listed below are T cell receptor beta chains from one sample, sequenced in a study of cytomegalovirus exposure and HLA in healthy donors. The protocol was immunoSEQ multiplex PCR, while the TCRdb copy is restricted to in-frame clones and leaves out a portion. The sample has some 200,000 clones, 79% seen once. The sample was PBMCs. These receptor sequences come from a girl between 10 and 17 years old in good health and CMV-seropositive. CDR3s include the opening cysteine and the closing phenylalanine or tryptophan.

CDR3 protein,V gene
CASRPEGVSPYGYTF,TRBV27
CASSQTGTAYNEQFF,TRBV7-2
CASIYLDTLNYGYTF,TRBV5-6
CASSLERRISYEQYF,TRBV7-2
CASSQEPLAGEETQYF,TRBV4-3
CASSQDLVTEHGGEKLFF,TRBV4-2
CASSYSNYGYTF,TRBV6-5
CASSQDQQGGSYEQYF,TRBV4-1
CASSPLRKQNTEAFF,TRBV18
CASSSAAGTAAFF,TRBV4-3
CASSQAQGAGTGELFF,TRBV4-1
CSGGQAGTEAFF,TRBV29-1
CASRRGGWTDTQYF,TRBV7-2
CASTLRGGNTGELFF,TRBV5-6
CASSHGFFSYNEQFF,TRBV5-5
CASSSDRGNSPLHF,TRBV5-5
CASSPGQGSNSPLHF,TRBV27
CASSPRSFNEKLFF,TRBV5-8